This T cell receptor (beta chain) derives from a study of beta chain features in type 1 diabetes (dated by TCRdb to about 2018). The study in broad terms: Mean age, gender distribution, total cell number and subset yield did not differ between patients and healthy donors. A total of 100 million to 140 million sorted cells were examined across all samples, and the number of cells per subset was strongly correlated with RNA yield. In the study, recently diagnosed type 1 diabetes patients and matched healthy donors were compared on the TCRB repertoires of their sorted circulating CD4+ T cell subsets. Naive and central memory subsets were obtained from all 30 or so donors, but regulatory and stem cell-like memory subsets were isolated from only 8 patients and about 8 healthy donors.

The High Capacity cDNA Reverse Transcription Kit was used to reverse transcribe all of the isolated RNA, meaning that expressed TCRB transcripts were what got sequenced. Deep immunoSEQ sequencing was performed on naive, central memory and regulatory T cell samples, with an average of around 3.5 million total reads per sample. Sorted cells were lysed in RLT buffer, and RNA was extracted using DNase-treated RNeasy Micro or Mini kits according to cell number. Each cell subset was processed separately to prevent cross-contamination, with patient and healthy donor samples processed together. The immunoSEQ multiplex PCR was used to amplify TCRB sequences from cDNA, yielding 87-bp fragments that span the CDR3 region. Sequencing of the amplicons was done on the Illumina HiSeq platform. The original pipeline was this. PCR bias was corrected computationally using synthetic template baselines, and reads within Hamming distance 2 were collapsed, with unmergeable singletons discarded. Reads were aligned to IMGT to assign V, D and J genes, CDR3 length, and insertions or deletions at six rearrangement sites. Clonotype counts were normalized to sorted cell number within each subset before computing true diversity and Gini coefficients with the tcR R package. The overlap coefficient, calculated on TCRB nucleotide sequences, was used to quantify repertoire sharing. Out-of-frame TCRB sequences from naive cells were analyzed as a proxy for the pre-selection repertoire. The clones in this table, taken by TCRdb from immuneACCESS, are in-frame only. Not every clone is retained; where verified, under half of the shortfall comes from an unresolved V gene, and the cause of the rest is unknown. Clone size and the V and J calls come from that table; the DNA yielded D and trimming. The sample table shows more than 300,000 clones, and around 13% are seen once. 0.017% of the sample lies in the top ten.

The investigation overall reported the following: Sequencing cDNA rather than genomic DNA could over-represent highly expressing activated cells, although activation and CD3 levels did not differ between groups. Type 1 diabetes patients showed a moderate but significant shortening of TCRB CDR3 length in all four CD4+ subsets. Because the HLA sub-analyses included only small numbers of individuals, any influence of HLA type on TCRB rearrangement was left unresolved. At VDJ recombination sites, type 1 diabetes patients had fewer insertions and more deleted nucleotides, which implies abnormalities in thymic rearrangement. PCR may preferentially amplify shorter templates, but because patient and control samples were amplified and corrected together, any resulting skew would affect both groups equally. Naive, central memory and regulatory TCRB repertoires appeared to be more similar among patients than among healthy donors.

This clone was seen a handful of times. This clone's antigen is unknown. Nothing much larger sits one base from this clone, and base qualities are not available. Each donor gave one peripheral blood draw, approximately 110 mL on average, collected into heparinised tubes. A BD FACSAria II and a panel including CD45RO, CCR7, CD25, CD127, CD95 and CD27 were used to sort naive, central memory, regulatory and stem cell-like memory CD4+ T cells. All sorted populations exceeded 95% purity. PBMCs were separated immediately by Lymphoprep density gradient centrifugation and were stained directly, without being cultured. To minimize batch effects, samples were stained and sorted in pairs, one healthy donor with one patient per experiment. CDR1 is given as MDHEN and CDR2 as SYDVKM, both from the germline V gene. The CDR3 runs 16 residues from the cysteine to the phenylalanine. Of all the DNA, just the CDR3 is kept, 48 bases in frame from base 1. After removal of 7 bases from V and 4 bases from J, the junction retains 12 bases not matched to a gene.

This sequence was found in a man aged 18 to 29 in good health. This chain is built from TRBV28 and TRBJ2-1; TRBD2 agrees with 8 junctional bases. Sequencing used naive CD4+ T cells from blood. What this sample's cell subset or site label stands for: true naive CD4+ T cells. The nucleotide sequence reads as follows: TGTGCCAGCATTCGTCCCGGCGGGGGGTCTTACAATGAGCAGTTCTTC. This encodes CASIRPGGGSYNEQFF. Where the CDR3 stops, the reference TRBV28 and TRBJ2-1 genes take over; the full variable domain is DVKVTQSSRYLVKRTGEKVFLECVQDMDHENMFWYRQDPGLGLRLIYFSYDVKMKEKGDIPEGYSVSREKKERFSLILESASTNQTSMYLCASIRPGGGSYNEQFFGPGTRLTVL.